One sample yielded the 18 T cell receptor beta chains listed below, sequenced in a study of Graves' ophthalmopathy and Graves' hyperthyroidism. The study amplified TCR beta CDR3 regions using RNA transcripts. An initial RT-PCR round employing HTBI primers preceded a second-round multiplex PCR. Using its own MiXCR run on the multiplex PCR reads, TCRdb lists one record per CDR3 protein. The top ten hold more than 9.5% of the sample, which has over a million distinct CDR3 sequences, about two fifths seen once. What was sequenced was peripheral blood or thyroid tissue (not recorded which). These receptors were collected from an adult man with Graves' hyperthyroidism.

Turning to this clonotype: This may arise from a read error, as a much more abundant clone is one base away. V usage is TRBV2 and J usage is TRBJ2-6; weak D call: TRBD1 (7 bases). This CDR3 has 18 amino acids. The germline V gene encodes CDR1 SNHLY and CDR2 FYNNEI. This CDR3 reads CVSSGSGKGGAGANVLTF. For the CDR3, the DNA is TGTGTCAGCAGCGGTAGCGGTAAAGGGGGCGCTGGGGCCAACGTCCTGACTTTC.

The sample holds many counts of this clonotype. The chain employs TRBV20-1 and TRBJ1-2; TRBD1 matches 8 bases. From germline, CDR1 is DFQATT and CDR2 SNEGSKA (reference sequence). This CDR3 comprises 11 residues. The CDR3 region has the DNA TGCACCGGACAGGGCTTCTATGGCTACACCTTC. This encodes CTGQGFYGYTF.

This clonotype has a count of ten or more. The chain uses TRBV20-1 and TRBJ1-1; no clear D gene. Trimming removed 1 base from V and 1 base from J, with 7 bases in between. Germline CDR1 DFQATT, CDR2 SNEGSKA (reference sequence). The CDR3 extends over 13 amino acids. The CDR3 protein is CSARVTENTEAFF. CDR3 bases: TGCAGTGCTAGAGTTACAGAGAACACTGAAGCTTTCTTT.

V usage is TRBV3-1 and J usage is TRBJ1-3, with D uncertain. Looked up from germline, CDR1 is LGHDT and CDR2 is YNNKEL (reference sequence). V was pared by 7 bases and J by 0 bases, with 10 bases between. The CDR3 runs to 14 residues. The CDR3 region has the DNA TGTGCCAGCAATCGGGCGGACTCTGGAAACACCATATATTTT. Translating gives CASNRADSGNTIYF.

This clonotype was seen only a few times. The rearrangement uses TRBV4-2 and TRBJ1-5; D remains unclear. Germline V gene data show CDR1 as LGHNA and CDR2 as YNFKEQ. This CDR3 is built from 15 residues. V shed 1 base and J shed 3 bases, with 10 bases lying between them. The CDR3 bases are TGTGCCAGCAGCCAAGCTGGACCGTACAATCAGCCCCAGCATTTT. Protein sequence: CASSQAGPYNQPQHF.

This clonotype showed up many times. The chain is built from TRBV19 and TRBJ1-2, with D perhaps TRBD1 (5 bases). Trimming removed 4 bases at V and 4 bases at J, with 10 bases between. The length of the CDR3 is 13 residues. Germline CDR1 reads LNHDA; CDR2 reads SQIVND (reference sequence). The CDR3 DNA follows: TGTGCCAGTAGTACCGACAGCCGCTATGGCTACACCTTC. It yields the protein CASSTDSRYGYTF.

This clonotype was detected ten times or more. J is TRBJ2-7 and V is TRBV19, with 13 nucleotides matching TRBD2. Trimming cost V 8 bases and J 2 bases; bases outside gene matches: 9. CDR3 length: 16 amino acids. Per the germline V gene, CDR1 is LNHDA and CDR2 is SQIVND (reference sequence). The CDR3: CASSPSGLAGPYEQYF. In DNA form, the CDR3 reads TGTGCCAGTTCCCCCTCGGGACTAGCGGGACCCTACGAGCAGTACTTC.

This clonotype was detected many times. The chain combines TRBV7-8 with TRBJ1-2; tentative D call: TRBD1 (5 bases). V gave up 5 bases and J gave up 2 bases, with 15 bases separating them. Germline V gene lookup returns CDR1 SGHVS and CDR2 FQNEAQ. This CDR3 spans 15 amino acids. For the CDR3, the DNA is TGTGCCAGCAGCCCAGCGGGACTGGGCAACTATGGCTACACCTTC. Its protein product is CASSPAGLGNYGYTF.

J is TRBJ2-7 and V is TRBV28; 11 bases map to TRBD1. CDR1 MDHEN and CDR2 SYDVKM come from the germline V gene. The V segment lost 6 bases and the J segment 5 bases; nucleotides outside the gene matches: 12. The CDR3 contains 16 residues. The CDR3 DNA sequence: TGTGCCAGCAGATTTTTGGTAGGACAGGGGGCACACGAGCAGTACTTC. Its protein product is CASRFLVGQGAHEQYF. Full variable domain (remainder filled in from reference TRBV28 and TRBJ2-7): DVKVTQSSRYLVKRTGEKVFLECVQDMDHENMFWYRQDPGLGLRLIYFSYDVKMKEKGDIPEGYSVSREKKERFSLILESASTNQTSMYLCASRFLVGQGAHEQYFGPGTRLTVT.

This clonotype was seen only a few times. This sequence joins TRBV3-1 and TRBJ1-6; D not certain. This CDR3 is 16 amino acids long. With 0 bases removed from V and 3 bases from J, the gap between germline ends came to 9 bases. The germline V gene encodes CDR1 LGHDT and CDR2 YNNKEL (reference sequence). CDR3 residues: CASSQEDGGYNSPLHF. The DNA of the CDR3 is TGTGCCAGCAGCCAAGAAGATGGTGGCTATAATTCACCCCTCCACTTT.

In the case of this clonotype: A clone one base away is much larger, so this may be a read error. In this CDR3 the conserved last residue, phenylalanine or tryptophan, is missing, so a read error is likely. The rearrangement joins TRBV20-1 to TRBJ2-5, with D tentatively TRBD1 or TRBD2 (5 bases each). Germline V gene sequence: CDR1 DFQATT, CDR2 SNEGSKA (reference sequence). V was shortened by 4 bases and J by 2 bases, with 14 bases between the two germline ends. This CDR3 has 14 amino acids. The CDR3 DNA follows: TGCAGTGCTACATTGGGACCCCTGCAAGAGACCCAGTACCTC. This codes for CSATLGPLQETQYL.

This clonotype came up a few times. V and J are TRBV20-1 and TRBJ2-7; a possible D gene is TRBD1 (6 bases). The CDR3 sequence is 15 residues long. The germline CDR1 and CDR2 sequences are DFQATT and SNEGSKA (reference sequence). V was trimmed by 6 bases and J by 3 bases, leaving 21 bases between them. The CDR3 region has the DNA TGCAGTGCGCCTTACCGGGACACCAACGTCTACGAGCAGTACTTC. Amino acids: CSAPYRDTNVYEQYF.

This clonotype showed up many times. The chain links TRBV7-2 to TRBJ1-5; D ambiguous. The CDR3 is made up of 13 amino acids. Germline values: CDR1 SGHTA, CDR2 FQGNSA. Trimming pared 3 bases from V and 7 bases from J, leaving 10 bases between. The CDR3 region has the DNA TGTGCCAGCAGCTTTCAAGATATCCAGCCCCAGCATTTT. It yields the protein CASSFQDIQPQHF.

The table lists this clonotype with many counts. This chain connects TRBV4-1 to TRBJ1-1; 7 bases align to TRBD1. Losses at the gene ends were 1 base for V and 7 bases for J; bases not matched to a gene: 3. The germline V gene encodes CDR1 MGHRA and CDR2 YSYEKL. The CDR3 is made up of 13 amino acids. CDR3 sequence reads: CASSQATGVEAFF. CDR3 bases: TGCGCCAGCAGCCAAGCCACAGGGGTTGAAGCTTTCTTT.

This sequence joins TRBV29-1 and TRBJ2-7; 7 bases match TRBD1. The CDR3 is 13 residues long. J was trimmed by 7 bases and V by 3 bases; bases with no gene match: 9. Germline V gene lookup returns CDR1 SQVTM and CDR2 ANQGSEA. CDR3 DNA: TGCAGCGTTGACCCACAGGGGACGGGGGAGCAGTACTTC. Protein: CSVDPQGTGEQYF.

As concerns this clonotype: The conserved final phenylalanine or tryptophan is absent from the CDR3, which likely points to a read error. The chain carries TRBV10-3 and TRBJ2-7; no firm D call. Germline V gene sequence: CDR1 ENHRY, CDR2 SYGVKD. There are 17 residues in the CDR3. The CDR3 coding sequence is TGTGCCAGCAGTGAAGCCTGGGCAGCTCATCGTCCCTACGAGCAGTACCTC. Its translation is CASSEAWAAHRPYEQYL.

This sequence joins TRBV4-1 and TRBJ2-5; D is unresolved. V was pared by 1 base and J by 1 base, with 13 bases between. The germline CDR1 and CDR2 sequences are MGHRA and YSYEKL. The CDR3 is made up of 16 amino acids. This CDR3 is CASSQVNMGLQETQYF. DNA of the CDR3: TGCGCCAGCAGCCAAGTTAATATGGGTCTCCAAGAGACCCAGTACTTC.

The rearrangement links TRBV7-9 to TRBJ2-5; 10 nucleotides match TRBD1. Germline loops: CDR1 SEHNR, CDR2 FQNEAQ (reference sequence). The CDR3 extends over 16 amino acids. V was clipped by 5 bases and J by 9 bases; unmatched bases: 15. The CDR3 region has the DNA TGTGCCAGCAGCCCCCAAGGGACAGGGGTGGATCAGCCCCAGTACTTC. Protein sequence: CASSPQGTGVDQPQYF.